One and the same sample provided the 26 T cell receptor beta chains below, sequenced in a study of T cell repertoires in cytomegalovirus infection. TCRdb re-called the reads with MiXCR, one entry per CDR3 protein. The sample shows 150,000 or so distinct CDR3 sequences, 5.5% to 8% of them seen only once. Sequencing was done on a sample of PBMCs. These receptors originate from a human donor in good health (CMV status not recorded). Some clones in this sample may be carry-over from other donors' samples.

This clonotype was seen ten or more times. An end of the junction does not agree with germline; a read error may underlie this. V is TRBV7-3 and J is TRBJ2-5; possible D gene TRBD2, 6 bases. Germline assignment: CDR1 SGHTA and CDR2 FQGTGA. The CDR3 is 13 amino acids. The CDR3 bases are TGCGCCAGCAGCCAAGATCGGGGGGAGACCCAGTACTTC. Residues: CASSQDRGETQYF.

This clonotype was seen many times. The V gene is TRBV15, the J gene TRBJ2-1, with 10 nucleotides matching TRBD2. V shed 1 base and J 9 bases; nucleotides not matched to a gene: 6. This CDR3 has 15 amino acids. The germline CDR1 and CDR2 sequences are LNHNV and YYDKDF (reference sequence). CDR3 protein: CATSRGGLARGEQFF. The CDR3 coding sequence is TGTGCCACCAGCAGAGGGGGACTAGCGAGGGGTGAGCAGTTCTTC.

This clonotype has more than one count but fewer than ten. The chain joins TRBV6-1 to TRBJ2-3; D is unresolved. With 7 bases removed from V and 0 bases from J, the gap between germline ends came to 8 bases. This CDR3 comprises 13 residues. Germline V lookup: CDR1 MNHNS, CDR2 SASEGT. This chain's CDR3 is CASTLRSTDTQYF. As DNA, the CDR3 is TGTGCCAGCACCCTTCGCAGCACAGATACGCAGTATTTT.

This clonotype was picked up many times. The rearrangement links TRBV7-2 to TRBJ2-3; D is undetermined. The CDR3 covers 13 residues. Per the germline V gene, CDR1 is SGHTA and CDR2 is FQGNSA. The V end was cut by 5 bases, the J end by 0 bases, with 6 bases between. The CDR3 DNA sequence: TGTGCCAGCAGCACCCAGAGCACAGATACGCAGTATTTT. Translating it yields CASSTQSTDTQYF.

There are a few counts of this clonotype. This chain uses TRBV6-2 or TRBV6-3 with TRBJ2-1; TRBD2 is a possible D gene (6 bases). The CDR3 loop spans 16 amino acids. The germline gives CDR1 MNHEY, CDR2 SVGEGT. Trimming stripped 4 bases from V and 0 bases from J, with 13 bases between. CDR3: CASSWGDSYSYNEQFF. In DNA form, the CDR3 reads TGTGCCAGCAGTTGGGGGGACTCCTACTCCTACAATGAGCAGTTCTTC.

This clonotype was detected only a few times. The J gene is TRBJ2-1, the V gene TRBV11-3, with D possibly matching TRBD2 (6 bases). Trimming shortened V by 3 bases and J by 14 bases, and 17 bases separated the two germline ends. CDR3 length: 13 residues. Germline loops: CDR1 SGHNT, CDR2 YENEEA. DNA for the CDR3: TGTGCCAGCAGCTTGGGGGGACCGGGCTTGAAGTTCTTC. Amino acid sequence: CASSLGGPGLKFF.

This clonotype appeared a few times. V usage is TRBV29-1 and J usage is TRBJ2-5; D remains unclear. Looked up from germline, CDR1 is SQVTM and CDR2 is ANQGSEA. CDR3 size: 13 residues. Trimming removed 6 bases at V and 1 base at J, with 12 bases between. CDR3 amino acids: CSVRSSIQETQYF. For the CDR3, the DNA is TGCAGCGTGAGGTCCAGTATCCAAGAGACCCAGTACTTC.

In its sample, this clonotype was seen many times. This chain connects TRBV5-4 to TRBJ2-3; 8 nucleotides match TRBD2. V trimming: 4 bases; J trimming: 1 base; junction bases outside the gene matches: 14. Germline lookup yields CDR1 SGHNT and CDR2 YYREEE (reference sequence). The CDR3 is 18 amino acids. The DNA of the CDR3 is TGTGCCAGCAGCCCCCAGGGTTGGCGGGGGGACCGCACAGATACGCAGTATTTT. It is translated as CASSPQGWRGDRTDTQYF.

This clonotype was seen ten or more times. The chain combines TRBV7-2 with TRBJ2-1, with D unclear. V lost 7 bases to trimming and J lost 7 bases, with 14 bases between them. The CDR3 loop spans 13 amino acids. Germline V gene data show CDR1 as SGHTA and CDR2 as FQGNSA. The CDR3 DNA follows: TGTGCCAGCACCCCACTAATACGGAATGAGCAGTTCTTC. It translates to CASTPLIRNEQFF.

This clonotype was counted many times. CDR3 loop: CAIRGRTGAIEAFF. CDR3 nucleotides: TGTGCCATCAGGGGCAGGACAGGGGCGATTGAAGCTTTCTTT. The V and J genes are TRBV10-3 and TRBJ1-1; TRBD1 matches 9 bases. The length of the CDR3 is 14 residues. Germline values: CDR1 ENHRY, CDR2 SYGVKD. With 6 bases clipped from V and 7 bases from J, the junction kept 9 bases outside the gene matches.

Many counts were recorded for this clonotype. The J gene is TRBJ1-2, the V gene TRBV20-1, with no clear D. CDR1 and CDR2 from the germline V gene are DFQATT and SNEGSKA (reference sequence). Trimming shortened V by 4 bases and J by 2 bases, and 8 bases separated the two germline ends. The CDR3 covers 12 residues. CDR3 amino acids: CSAKATNYGYTF. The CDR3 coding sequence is TGCAGTGCTAAGGCTACAAACTATGGCTACACCTTC.

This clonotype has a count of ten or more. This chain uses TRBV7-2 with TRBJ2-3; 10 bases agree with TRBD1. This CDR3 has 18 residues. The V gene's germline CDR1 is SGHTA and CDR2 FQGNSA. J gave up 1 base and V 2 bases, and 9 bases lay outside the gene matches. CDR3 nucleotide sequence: TGTGCCAGCAGCTTAATCCCGGGACAGGGGTCCCGCACAGATACGCAGTATTTT. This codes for CASSLIPGQGSRTDTQYF.

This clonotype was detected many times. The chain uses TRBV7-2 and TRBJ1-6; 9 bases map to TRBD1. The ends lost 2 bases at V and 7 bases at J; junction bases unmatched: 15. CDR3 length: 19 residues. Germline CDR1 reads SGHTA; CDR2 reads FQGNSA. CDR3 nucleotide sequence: TGTGCCAGCAGCTTAAGGATTTCGAGCGGGACAGGGAGCAATTCACCCCTCCACTTT. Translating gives CASSLRISSGTGSNSPLHF.

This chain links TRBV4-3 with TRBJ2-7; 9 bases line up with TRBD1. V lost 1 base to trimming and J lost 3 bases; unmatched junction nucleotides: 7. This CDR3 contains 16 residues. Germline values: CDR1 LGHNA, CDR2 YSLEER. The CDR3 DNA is TGCGCCAGCAGCCAAGGACCGGGACAGGGCTACTACGAGCAGTACTTC. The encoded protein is CASSQGPGQGYYEQYF.

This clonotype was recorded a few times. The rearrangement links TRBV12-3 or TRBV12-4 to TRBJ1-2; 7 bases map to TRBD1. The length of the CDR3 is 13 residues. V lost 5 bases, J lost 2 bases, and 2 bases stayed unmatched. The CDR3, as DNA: TGTGCCAGCAGTCGGGGACAGAACTATGGCTACACCTTC. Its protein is CASSRGQNYGYTF.

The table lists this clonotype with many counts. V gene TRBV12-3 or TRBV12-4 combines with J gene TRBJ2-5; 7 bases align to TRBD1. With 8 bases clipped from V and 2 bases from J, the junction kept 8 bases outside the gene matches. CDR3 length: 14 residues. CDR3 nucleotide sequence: TGTGCCAGCCGGCTGGGACAGACACAAGAGACCCAGTACTTC. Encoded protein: CASRLGQTQETQYF.

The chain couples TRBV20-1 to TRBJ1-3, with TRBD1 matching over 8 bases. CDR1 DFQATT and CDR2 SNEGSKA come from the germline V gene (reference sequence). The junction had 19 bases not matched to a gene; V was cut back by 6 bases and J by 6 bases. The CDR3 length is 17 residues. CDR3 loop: CSAQARTGFNSENTIYF. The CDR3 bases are TGCAGTGCCCAGGCCCGGACAGGGTTCAATAGTGAAAACACCATATATTTT.

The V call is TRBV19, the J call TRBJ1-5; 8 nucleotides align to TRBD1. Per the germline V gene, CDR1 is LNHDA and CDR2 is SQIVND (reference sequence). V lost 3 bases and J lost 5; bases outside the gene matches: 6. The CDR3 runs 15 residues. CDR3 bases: TGTGCCAGTAGTATTGACAGGGGTATTTATCAGCCCCAGCATTTT. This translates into CASSIDRGIYQPQHF.

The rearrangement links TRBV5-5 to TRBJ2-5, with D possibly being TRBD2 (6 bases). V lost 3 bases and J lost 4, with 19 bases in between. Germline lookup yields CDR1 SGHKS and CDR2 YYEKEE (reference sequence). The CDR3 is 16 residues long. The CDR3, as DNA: TGTGCCAGCAGCTGGTCCCCCGGGGGACGCGGAGAGACCCAGTACTTC. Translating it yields CASSWSPGGRGETQYF.

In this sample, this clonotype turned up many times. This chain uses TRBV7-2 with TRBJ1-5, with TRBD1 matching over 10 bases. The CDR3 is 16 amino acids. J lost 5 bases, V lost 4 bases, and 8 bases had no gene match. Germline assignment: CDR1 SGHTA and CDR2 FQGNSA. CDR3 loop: CASSSYSGQGYQPQHF. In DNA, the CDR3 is TGTGCCAGCAGCTCTTACTCGGGACAGGGGTATCAGCCCCAGCATTTT.

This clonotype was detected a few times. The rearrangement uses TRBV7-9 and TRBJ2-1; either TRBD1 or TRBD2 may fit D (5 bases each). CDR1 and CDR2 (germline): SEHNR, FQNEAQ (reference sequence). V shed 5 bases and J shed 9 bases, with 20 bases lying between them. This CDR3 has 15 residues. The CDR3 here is CASSLVGPPSGEQFF. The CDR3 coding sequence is TGTGCCAGCAGCCTCGTGGGACCCCCATCGGGTGAGCAGTTCTTC.

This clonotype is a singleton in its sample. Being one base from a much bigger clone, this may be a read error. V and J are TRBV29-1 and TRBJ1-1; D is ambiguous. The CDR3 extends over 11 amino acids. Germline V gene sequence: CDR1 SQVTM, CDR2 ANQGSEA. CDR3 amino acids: CSGHSNTVAFF. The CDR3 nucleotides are TGCAGTGGCCACTCGAACACTGTAGCTTTCTTT.

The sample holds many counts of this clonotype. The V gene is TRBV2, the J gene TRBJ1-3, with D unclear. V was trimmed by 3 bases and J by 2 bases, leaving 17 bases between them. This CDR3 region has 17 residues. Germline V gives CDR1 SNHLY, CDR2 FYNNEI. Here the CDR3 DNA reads TGTGCCAGCAGTGAGCGCCGGTACTTTAAGACTGGAAACACCATATATTTT. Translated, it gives CASSERRYFKTGNTIYF. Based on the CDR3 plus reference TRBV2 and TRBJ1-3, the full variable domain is EPEVTQTPSHQVTQMGQEVILRCVPISNHLYFYWYRQILGQKVEFLVSFYNNEISEKSEIFDDQFSVERPDGSNFTLKIRSTKLEDSAMYFCASSERRYFKTGNTIYFGEGSWLTVV.

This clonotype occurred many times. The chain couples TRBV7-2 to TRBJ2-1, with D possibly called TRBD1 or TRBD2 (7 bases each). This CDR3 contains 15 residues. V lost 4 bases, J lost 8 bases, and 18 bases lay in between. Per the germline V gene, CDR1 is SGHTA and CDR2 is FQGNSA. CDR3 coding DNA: TGTGCCAGCAGCTGGGGAGGGGGCGAGTCGGATGAGCAGTTCTTC. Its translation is CASSWGGGESDEQFF.

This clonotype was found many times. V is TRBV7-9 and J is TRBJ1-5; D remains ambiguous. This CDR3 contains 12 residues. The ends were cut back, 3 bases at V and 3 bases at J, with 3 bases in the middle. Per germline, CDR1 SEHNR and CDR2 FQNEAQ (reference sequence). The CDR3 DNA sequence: TGTGCCAGCAGCTTGGACAATCAGCCCCAGCATTTT. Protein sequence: CASSLDNQPQHF.

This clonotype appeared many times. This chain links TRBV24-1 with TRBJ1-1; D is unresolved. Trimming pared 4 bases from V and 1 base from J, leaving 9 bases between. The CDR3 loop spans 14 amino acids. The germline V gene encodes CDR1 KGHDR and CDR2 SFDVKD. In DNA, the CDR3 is TGTGCCACCAGTGAAAGTTGGGGGAACACTGAAGCTTTCTTT. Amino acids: CATSESWGNTEAFF.